The entry below gives a single T cell receptor (beta chain) sequence along with its context. Repertoires were generated with immunoSEQ multiplex PCR, while TCRdb's copy carries only in-frame clones and drops some. The data contain about 97,000 clones, roughly nine tenths of them seen just once; the ten biggest clones take up less than 2.5%. This specimen comes from a study of control samples from healthy donors and cancer patients. Trimming took off 3 bases at V and 1 base at J, with 9 bases between the two ends. There are 14 residues in the CDR3. Germline loops: CDR1 LGHNA, CDR2 YNFKEQ. The receptor was isolated from a woman in her late teens or twenties in good health. Sequenced sample: blood. The chain combines TRBV4-2 with TRBJ1-1; D gene unclear. CDR3 protein: CASSHPGANTEAFF. The CDR3 DNA follows: TGTGCCAGCAGCCATCCGGGAGCGAACACTGAAGCTTTCTTT.